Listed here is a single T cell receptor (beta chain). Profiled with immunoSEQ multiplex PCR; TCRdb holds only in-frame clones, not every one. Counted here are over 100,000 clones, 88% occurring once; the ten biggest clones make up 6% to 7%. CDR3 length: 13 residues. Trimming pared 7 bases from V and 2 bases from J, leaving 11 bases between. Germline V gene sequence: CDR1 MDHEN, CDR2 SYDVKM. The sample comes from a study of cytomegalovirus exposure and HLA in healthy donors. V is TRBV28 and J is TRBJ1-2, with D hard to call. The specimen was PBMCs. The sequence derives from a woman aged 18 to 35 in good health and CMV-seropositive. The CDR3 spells CASNPAGNYGYTF. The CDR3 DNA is TGTGCCAGCAATCCGGCCGGGAACTATGGCTACACCTTC.